The 2 T cell receptor beta chains below were found in one sample sequenced in a study of beta chain features in type 1 diabetes. Reverse transcription of all isolated RNA meant that expressed TCRB transcripts were sequenced. Sequenced by immunoSEQ multiplex PCR; TCRdb stores in-frame clones only, minus some. The repertoire has 240,000 or so clones, 20% of them found once; the top ten carry less than 0.035%. Their antigens remain unidentified. Notes on the study in general: When Type 1 diabetes patients were examined, their TCRB CDR3s proved moderately but significantly shorter in all four CD4+ subsets.

Sequenced material: naive CD4+ T cells from blood. These receptors came from a woman in her thirties or forties with type 1 diabetes.

This clone turned up a few times. V is TRBV19 and J is TRBJ1-6, with 7 bases lining up with TRBD1. Germline CDR1 LNHDA, CDR2 SQIVND (reference sequence). V was clipped by 8 bases and J by 7 bases; unmatched bases: 8. The CDR3 covers 14 residues. In DNA form, the CDR3 reads TGTGCCAGTTCAAGGGGGCGCGTGAATTCACCCCTCCACTTT. This encodes CASSRGRVNSPLHF.

This clone was detected a few times. The chain is built from TRBV9 and TRBJ2-3, with D tentatively TRBD2 (6 bases). Germline CDR1 is SGDLS and CDR2 is YYNGEE. The CDR3 is made up of 14 amino acids. V was clipped by 7 bases and J by 1 base, with 13 bases between them. CDR3 region: CASRAREGTDTQYF. The CDR3 DNA is TGTGCCAGCCGAGCGAGGGAGGGCACAGATACGCAGTATTTT. Full variable domain (rest looked up from reference TRBV9 and TRBJ2-3): DSGVTQTPKHLITATGQRVTLRCSPRSGDLSVYWYQQSLDQGLQFLIQYYNGEERAKGNILERFSAQQFPDLHSELNLSSLELGDSALYFCASRAREGTDTQYFGPGTRLTVL.